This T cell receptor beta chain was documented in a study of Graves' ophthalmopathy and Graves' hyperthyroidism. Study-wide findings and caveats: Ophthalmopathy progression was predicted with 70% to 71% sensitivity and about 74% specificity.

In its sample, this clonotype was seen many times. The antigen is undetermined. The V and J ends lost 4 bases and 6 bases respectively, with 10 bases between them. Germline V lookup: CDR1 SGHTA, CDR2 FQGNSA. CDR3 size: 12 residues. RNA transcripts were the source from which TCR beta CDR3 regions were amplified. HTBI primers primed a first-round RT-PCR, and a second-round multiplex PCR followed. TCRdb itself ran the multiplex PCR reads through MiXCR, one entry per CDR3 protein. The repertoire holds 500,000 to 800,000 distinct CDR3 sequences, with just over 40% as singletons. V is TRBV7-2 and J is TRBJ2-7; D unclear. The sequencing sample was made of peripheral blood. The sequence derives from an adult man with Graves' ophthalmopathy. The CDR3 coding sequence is TGTGCCAGCAGCTCATACATGGGCGAGCAGTACTTC. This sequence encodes CASSSYMGEQYF.